This is a list of T cell receptor beta chains from one sample in a study of post-analysis software for immune sequencing data. MiXCR was run by TCRdb on the PCR reads, yielding one entry per CDR3 protein. The table has fewer than 850,000 distinct CDR3 sequences, 25% to 30% seen once. The sample consisted of blood. Receptors were obtained from a girl between 10 and 17 years old with multiple sclerosis. The CDR3 runs from the conserved cysteine through the conserved F or W. Fields, in order: clone size, V gene, D gene, J gene, CDR3 DNA, CDR3 protein. D genes are given only for firm matches. Size is omitted from some rows. Given values are once, few, many or a class for expanded clones.

.	TRBV14	.	TRBJ2-7	TGTGCCAGCAGCCCGAAAAATAACTACGAGCAGTACTTC	CASSPKNNYEQYF
.	TRBV7-2	.	TRBJ1-6	TGTGCCAGCAGCATACCGGGACCCGTAAAGGGGTCACCCCTCCACTTT	CASSIPGPVKGSPLHF
once	TRBV28	.	TRBJ1-2	TGTGCCAGCAGTGGGGGGCACGGGTTGTTTCTTTTCTATGGCTACACCTTC	CASSGGHGLFLFYGYTF
.	TRBV6-1	.	TRBJ1-2	TGTGCCAGCAGAGAGGGCCGGGGAGCTAACTATGGCTACACCTTC	CASREGRGANYGYTF
.	TRBV12-3/TRBV12-4	TRBD1	TRBJ2-1	TGTGCCAGCAGTTTAAACAGGGGGCGTGAGGAGTTCTTC	CASSLNRGREEFF
.	TRBV10-3	TRBD2	TRBJ2-3	TGTGCCACCCGGACTAGCGGGCCTACAGATACGCGGTATTTT	CATRTSGPTDTRYF
.	TRBV28	TRBD1	TRBJ2-7	TGTGCCAGCAGGCGCCCCGGGACAGGGAGCTCCTACGAGCAGTACTTC	CASRRPGTGSSYEQYF
.	TRBV10-3	.	TRBJ1-2	TGTGCCATCAGTGGAGATGGCTACACCTTC	CAISGDGYTF
few	TRBV20-1	TRBD2	TRBJ2-1	TGCAGGGGGACTAGCGGGATCAATGAGCAGTTCTTC	CRGTSGINEQFF
few	TRBV28	.	TRBJ2-1	TGTGCCAGCAGCCTCTCCGCGGGCGCGAGCTCCTACAATGAGCAGTTCTTC	CASSLSAGASSYNEQFF
.	TRBV29-1	TRBD1	TRBJ2-5	TGCAGCGTTGTTAAACAGGGGGCTCAAGAGACCCAGTACTTC	CSVVKQGAQETQYF
few	TRBV20-1	.	TRBJ2-1	TGCAGTGCTAGTCAAGGGAAGAAGGATGAGCAGTTCTTC	CSASQGKKDEQFF
few	TRBV20-1	TRBD2	TRBJ2-7	TGCAGTGCTAGCGGTGGGACTAGCGGCACTCTACACTCCTACGAGCAGTACTTC	CSASGGTSGTLHSYEQYF
.	TRBV29-1	.	TRBJ2-4	TGCAGCGTCATTGGGGGTTACAAGCAGTACTTC	CSVIGGYKQYF
few	TRBV9	.	TRBJ2-7	TGTGCCAGCAGCGCCGAGGGGGGGGGCACCAGCTACGAGCAGTACTTC	CASSAEGGGTSYEQYF
many	TRBV5-5	.	TRBJ2-3	TGCGCCAGCAGCTTGGGGGGGCCTAGCACAGATACGCAGTATTTT	CASSLGGPSTDTQYF
.	TRBV6-6	TRBD1	TRBJ1-1	TGTGCCAGCAGCCCCCAGGGGGTGGACACTGAAGCTTTCTTT	CASSPQGVDTEAFF
few	TRBV28	.	TRBJ2-3	TGTGCTAGCTGGACTCGGGGTGCAGATACGCAGTATTTT	CASWTRGADTQYF
.	TRBV6-2/TRBV6-3	.	TRBJ1-1	TGTGCCAGCAGGACCGGGTTCTCGACCCAGGGGCTCAACACTGAAGCTTTCTTT	CASRTGFSTQGLNTEAFF
few	TRBV12-5	TRBD1	TRBJ2-1	TGTGCTAGTGGTTTGGGCAGGGGGAGAAATGAGCAGTTCTTC	CASGLGRGRNEQFF
.	TRBV5-1	.	TRBJ2-3	TGCGCCAGCAGCTCTGTTGGGTCGTTGGGCACAGATACGCAGTATTTT	CASSSVGSLGTDTQYF
.	TRBV7-2	TRBD1	TRBJ2-1	TGTGCCAGCAGCCGCGACAGGGGTAGTTGGAACGAGCAGTTCTTC	CASSRDRGSWNEQFF
.	TRBV28	TRBD2	TRBJ2-7	TGTGCCAGCATAGCGGGAGGGCCGGAGGAGCAGTACTTC	CASIAGGPEEQYF
once	TRBV9	TRBD1	TRBJ2-7	TGTGCCAGCAGCGCGATGGGACAGTGCCGTTTCTCCTACGAGCAGTACTTC	CASSAMGQCRFSYEQYF
few	TRBV20-1	TRBD2	TRBJ2-7	TGCAGTGCCCCCACTAGCGGGAGGGCCATCTGGTACGAGCAGTACTTC	CSAPTSGRAIWYEQYF
.	TRBV5-1	.	TRBJ1-5	TGCGCCAGCAGCTTGGCCTCGTCAGGAGGCAATCAGCCCCAGCATTTT	CASSLASSGGNQPQHF
.	TRBV20-1	TRBD1	TRBJ2-7	TGCAGTGCTATTTGTAATAGGGACAGCCTCTCCTACGAGCAGTACTTC	CSAICNRDSLSYEQYF
many	TRBV7-2	TRBD2	TRBJ2-3	TGTGCCAGCAGCTTACTAGCGGGAGGGCCGGATACGCAGTATTTT	CASSLLAGGPDTQYF
.	TRBV20-1	TRBD2	TRBJ2-7	TGCAGTGCTAGAGGTTGGCTAGCGGGAGGGCCCGGCTCCTACGAGCAGTACTTC	CSARGWLAGGPGSYEQYF
.	TRBV11-2	TRBD1	TRBJ2-7	TGTGCCAGCAGCTTAGCCCCTCCGACAGGGTACGAGCAGTACTTC	CASSLAPPTGYEQYF
few	TRBV12-3/TRBV12-4	.	TRBJ1-1	TGTGCCAGCAGTACTCTAGAAGCTTTCTTT	CASSTLEAFF
.	TRBV4-1	.	TRBJ2-4	TGCGCCAGCAGCCAGGATCGGATCGTTCGTCACCAAAACACTCAGTACTTC	CASSQDRIVRHQNTQYF
few	TRBV27	.	TRBJ2-3	TGTGCCAGCAGTCCCGTACGGGGCCGACGGTTTTTCACAGATACGCAGTATTTT	CASSPVRGRRFFTDTQYF
many	TRBV12-3/TRBV12-4	.	TRBJ2-7	TGTGCCAGCAGTTTTTGGGTTGGGGGCCGCTTTTCCTACGAGCAGTACTTC	CASSFWVGGRFSYEQYF
few	TRBV7-2	TRBD2	TRBJ2-3	TGTGCCAGCAGCTGGGGTAGCGGGGGAACAGATACGCAGTATTTT	CASSWGSGGTDTQYF
.	TRBV7-9	.	TRBJ1-5	TGTGCCAGCAGCTTAGGTAACGTGGCCCAGCATTTT	CASSLGNVAQHF
few	TRBV29-1	.	TRBJ2-1	TGCAGCGTCCCCAGGGCCAATGAGCAGTTCTTC	CSVPRANEQFF
few	TRBV29-1	.	TRBJ2-6	TGCAGCGTTGAGGAACTTACAGGCTCTGGGGCCAACGTCCTGACTTTC	CSVEELTGSGANVLTF
.	TRBV6-1	TRBD2	TRBJ2-7	TGTGCCAGCAGAAAAGGGACTAGCGGGAGGGGTCTCTACGAGCAGTACTTC	CASRKGTSGRGLYEQYF
.	TRBV4-3	.	TRBJ2-5	TGCGCCAGCAGCCAACATGGACCGGCTAGCCCCGGCGAGACCCAGTACTTC	CASSQHGPASPGETQYF
.	TRBV7-2	.	TRBJ2-1	TGTGCCAGCAGCATCTCAATTAGCGGACCACACAATGAGCAGTTCTTC	CASSISISGPHNEQFF
once	TRBV6-4	TRBD2	TRBJ2-5	TGTGCCAGCAGTGACTCTCCATGGGCTAGCGGCGACAATGAGCAGTACTTC	CASSDSPWASGDNEQYF